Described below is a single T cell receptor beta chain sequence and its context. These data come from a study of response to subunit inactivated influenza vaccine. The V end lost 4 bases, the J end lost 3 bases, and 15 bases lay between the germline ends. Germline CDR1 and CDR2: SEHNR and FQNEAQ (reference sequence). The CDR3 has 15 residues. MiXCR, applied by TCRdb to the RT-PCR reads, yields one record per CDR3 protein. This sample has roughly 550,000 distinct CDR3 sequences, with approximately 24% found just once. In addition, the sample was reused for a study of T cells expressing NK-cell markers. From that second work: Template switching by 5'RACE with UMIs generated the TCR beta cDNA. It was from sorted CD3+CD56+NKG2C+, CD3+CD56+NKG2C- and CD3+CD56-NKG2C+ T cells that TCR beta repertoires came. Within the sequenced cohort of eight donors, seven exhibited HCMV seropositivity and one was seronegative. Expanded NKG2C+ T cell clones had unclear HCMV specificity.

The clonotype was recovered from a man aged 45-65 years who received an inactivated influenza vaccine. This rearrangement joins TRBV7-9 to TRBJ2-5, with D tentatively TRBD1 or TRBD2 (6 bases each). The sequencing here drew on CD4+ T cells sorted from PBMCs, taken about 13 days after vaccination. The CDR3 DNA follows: TGTGCCAGCAGCTCCTCGGGGGCTGTAAAAGAGACCCAGTACTTC. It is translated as CASSSSGAVKETQYF.